The 32 T cell receptor beta chains below were found in one sample sequenced in a study of blood T cell repertoires in COVID-19. TCRdb's copy holds only in-frame clones and misses some; the assay was immunoSEQ multiplex PCR. The sample shows approximately 26,000 clones, 70% to 90% of them seen only once. The specimen was peripheral blood. These receptors all stem from a man aged 65 to 85 with active COVID-19.

The J gene is TRBJ1-3, the V gene TRBV5-5; D not resolved. CDR3 length: 17 residues. CDR1 SGHKS and CDR2 YYEKEE come from the germline V gene (reference sequence). Trimming took off 0 bases at V and 0 bases at J, with 13 bases between the two ends. CDR3 DNA: TGTGCCAGCAGCTTGGCCGGAGGTCCTGGCTCTGGAAACACCATATATTTT. Protein sequence: CASSLAGGPGSGNTIYF. Full variable domain (remainder filled in from reference TRBV5-5 and TRBJ1-3): DAGVTQSPTHLIKTRGQQVTLRCSPISGHKSVSWYQQVLGQGPQFIFQYYEKEERGRGNFPDRFSARQFPNYSSELNVNALLLGDSALYLCASSLAGGPGSGNTIYFGEGSWLTVV.

V is TRBV4-2 and J is TRBJ2-3; D is undetermined. Trimming shortened V by 0 bases and J by 4 bases, and 8 bases separated the two germline ends. There are 14 residues in the CDR3. Germline assignment: CDR1 LGHNA and CDR2 YNFKEQ. CDR3 loop: CASSQEASSDTQYF. The CDR3 DNA reads TGTGCCAGCAGCCAAGAGGCTTCATCAGATACGCAGTATTTT.

This chain links TRBV24-1 with TRBJ2-2; maybe TRBD1 (6 bases). The CDR3 runs to 17 residues. The germline V and J ends were trimmed by 4 bases and 1 base, with 15 bases remaining between them. CDR1 is KGHDR, CDR2 SFDVKD, per germline. CDR3 in DNA: TGTGCCACCAGTGACGACCGGGACACGAAGAACACCGGGGAGCTGTTTTTT. It is translated as CATSDDRDTKNTGELFF.

This CDR3 is CASSSGGQDYGYTF. CDR3 coding DNA: TGTGCCAGCAGCTCCGGGGGACAGGACTATGGCTACACCTTC. The rearrangement joins TRBV7-3 to TRBJ1-2, with 8 positions matching TRBD1. Germline V CDR1 and CDR2: SGHTA, FQGTGA. There are 14 residues in the CDR3. V was pared by 4 bases and J by 3 bases, with 4 bases of the junction left unmatched.

V gene TRBV9 combines with J gene TRBJ2-7; 11 bases match TRBD2. Trimming cost V 0 bases and J 3 bases; bases outside gene matches: 8. CDR1 and CDR2 from the germline V gene are SGDLS and YYNGEE. The CDR3 spans 17 residues. As DNA, the CDR3 is TGTGCCAGCAGCGTAGGTTCGGGGCTAGCGGGGGGCTACGAGCAGTACTTC. Translated, it gives CASSVGSGLAGGYEQYF. Filled out from reference TRBV9 and TRBJ2-7, the complete variable domain reads DSGVTQTPKHLITATGQRVTLRCSPRSGDLSVYWYQQSLDQGLQFLIQYYNGEERAKGNILERFSAQQFPDLHSELNLSSLELGDSALYFCASSVGSGLAGGYEQYFGPGTRLTVT.

J is TRBJ1-2 and V is TRBV11-2; 11 bases agree with TRBD1. The CDR3 length is 18 residues. The ends lost 0 bases at V and 0 bases at J; junction bases unmatched: 6. The germline CDR1 and CDR2 sequences are SGHAT and FQNNGV. CDR3 loop: CASSLERTGGYPNYGYTF. CDR3 bases: TGTGCCAGCAGCTTAGAGAGGACAGGGGGCTATCCTAACTATGGCTACACCTTC.

The J gene is TRBJ2-3, the V gene TRBV9, with a tentative D call TRBD2 (6 bases). The CDR3 sequence is 15 residues long. Looked up from germline, CDR1 is SGDLS and CDR2 is YYNGEE. Trimming pared 1 base from V and 2 bases from J, leaving 11 bases between. Written as DNA, the CDR3 is TGTGCCAGCAGCGTACGCGGGATTCCCACAGATACGCAGTATTTT. Its translation is CASSVRGIPTDTQYF.

The V call is TRBV4-1, the J call TRBJ2-1; perhaps TRBD2 as D (6 bases). The CDR3 extends over 17 amino acids. Germline V gene lookup returns CDR1 MGHRA and CDR2 YSYEKL. V was clipped by 1 base and J by 2 bases, with 15 bases between them. This CDR3 is CASSQGAGGTTYNEQFF. CDR3 coding DNA: TGCGCCAGCAGCCAAGGAGCTGGGGGGACGACCTACAATGAGCAGTTCTTC.

The V gene is TRBV5-8, the J gene TRBJ2-5, with D possibly matching TRBD2 (6 bases). Germline lookup yields CDR1 SGHTS and CDR2 YDEGEE. There are 15 residues in the CDR3. V lost 3 bases and J lost 4, with 16 bases in between. The chain's CDR3 is CASSSLAGTGETQYF. CDR3 bases: TGTGCCAGCAGCTCCCTCGCGGGGACGGGAGAGACCCAGTACTTC.

The gene calls are TRBV30 and TRBJ1-6; D gene uncertain. Trimming took 0 bases from V and 0 from J, leaving 21 bases between them. This CDR3 is 20 amino acids long. CDR1 and CDR2 (germline): GTSNPN, SVGIG (reference sequence). The CDR3 spells CAWSVQRTRARGSYNSPLHF. DNA for the CDR3: TGTGCCTGGAGTGTACAGAGGACGAGGGCGCGCGGCTCCTATAATTCACCCCTCCACTTT.

The chain combines TRBV7-2 with TRBJ2-1; D unresolved. The V gene's germline CDR1 is SGHTA and CDR2 FQGNSA. This CDR3 has 14 residues. V gave up 1 base and J gave up 10 bases, with 14 bases separating them. The DNA of the CDR3 is TGTGCCAGCAGCTTAGAGTCTCGGTTCGTGGAGCAGTTCTTC. It encodes CASSLESRFVEQFF.

The chain is built from TRBV28 and TRBJ1-6, with a tentative D call TRBD1 (5 bases). The CDR3 covers 13 residues. CDR1 is MDHEN, CDR2 SYDVKM, per germline. V was cut by 9 bases and J by 8 bases, with 14 bases left in between. Here the CDR3 DNA reads TGTGCCAGTACCGTCTTACAGGATTCACCCCTCCACTTT. Protein: CASTVLQDSPLHF.

The V gene is TRBV11-2, the J gene TRBJ2-7; D is possibly TRBD2 (6 bases). V shed 0 bases and J shed 0 bases, with 9 bases lying between them. This CDR3 region has 15 residues. The germline gives CDR1 SGHAT, CDR2 FQNNGV. Here the CDR3 DNA reads TGTGCCAGCAGCTTAGAGGCAGCGGGCTCCTACGAGCAGTACTTC. This gives the protein CASSLEAAGSYEQYF.

The chain employs TRBV7-6 and TRBJ2-7; D may be TRBD2 (7 bases). Trimming pared 5 bases from V and 3 bases from J, leaving 23 bases between. CDR1 SGHVS and CDR2 FNYEAQ come from the germline V gene. This CDR3 has 17 amino acids. CDR3 sequence reads: CASSLGGAGELHYEQYF. The CDR3 bases are TGTGCCAGCAGCCTGGGGGGGGCAGGGGAACTCCACTACGAGCAGTACTTC.

This chain links TRBV15 with TRBJ2-5; 8 nucleotides align to TRBD1. Germline V gene sequence: CDR1 LNHNV, CDR2 YYDKDF (reference sequence). V lost 0 bases to trimming and J lost 2 bases; unmatched junction nucleotides: 5. The CDR3 loop spans 16 amino acids. CDR3 nucleotide sequence: TGTGCCACCAGCAGAGATTCAGGGGGCGGACAAGAGACCCAGTACTTC. Its translation: CATSRDSGGGQETQYF.

The rearrangement uses TRBV7-9 and TRBJ1-4, with D tentatively TRBD1 (5 bases). This CDR3 contains 14 residues. The germline gives CDR1 SEHNR, CDR2 FQNEAQ (reference sequence). The V end lost 5 bases, the J end lost 6 bases, and 13 bases lay between the germline ends. The CDR3, as DNA: TGTGCCAGCAGCCTCGGCGGGGGGGATGAAAAACTGTTTTTT. The encoded protein is CASSLGGGDEKLFF.

The V and J genes are TRBV11-2 and TRBJ2-7; D remains ambiguous. The CDR3 has 13 residues. The germline V gene encodes CDR1 SGHAT and CDR2 FQNNGV. V was clipped by 5 bases and J by 1 base, with 9 bases between them. The CDR3 nucleotides are TGTGCCAGCAGCCCCGCCAGTTCCTACGAGCAGTACTTC. Its protein product is CASSPASSYEQYF.

This sequence joins TRBV10-3 and TRBJ2-7; 10 bases line up with TRBD2. After removal of 7 bases from V and 6 bases from J, the junction contained 3 bases not matched to a gene. The germline gives CDR1 ENHRY, CDR2 SYGVKD. The CDR3 sequence is 12 residues long. The CDR3 DNA is TGTGCCATCAAGCCTAGCGGGGGCGAGCAGTACTTC. Its protein is CAIKPSGGEQYF.

The chain joins TRBV5-1 to TRBJ2-2; 7 bases are a match to TRBD2. There are 14 residues in the CDR3. With 6 bases clipped from V and 3 bases from J, the junction kept 5 bases outside the gene matches. The germline V gene has CDR1 SGHRS and CDR2 YFSETQ. CDR3 bases: TGCGCCAGCACCGGGAGGCTAGACACCGGGGAGCTGTTTTTT. It encodes CASTGRLDTGELFF. Looking up the rest from reference TRBV5-1 and TRBJ2-2 gives the full variable domain: KAGVTQTPRYLIKTRGQQVTLSCSPISGHRSVSWYQQTPGQGLQFLFEYFSETQRNKGNFPGRFSGRQFSNSRSEMNVSTLELGDSALYLCASTGRLDTGELFFGEGSRLTVL.

This sequence joins TRBV29-1 and TRBJ2-7; TRBD1 might be the D (5 bases). V gave up 0 bases and J gave up 2 bases, with 11 bases separating them. The germline gives CDR1 SQVTM, CDR2 ANQGSEA. The CDR3 runs to 14 residues. DNA for the CDR3: TGCAGCGTTGAAGATCGTGCAGGGCCCTACGAGCAGTACTTC. It translates to CSVEDRAGPYEQYF.

The DNA for the CDR3 is TGTGCCAGCAGTCCCCGGGACTACTACAATGAGCAGTTCTTC. This encodes CASSPRDYYNEQFF. The rearrangement links TRBV6-5 to TRBJ2-1, with 7 nucleotides matching TRBD2. The germline gives CDR1 MNHEY, CDR2 SVGAGI. V shed 5 bases and J 3 bases; nucleotides not matched to a gene: 4. The CDR3 consists of 14 residues.

This clone was counted a single time. This rearrangement joins TRBV11-1 to TRBJ2-7, with 7 bases matching TRBD1. The junction had 7 bases not matched to a gene; V was cut back by 5 bases and J by 0 bases. There are 15 residues in the CDR3. CDR1 is SGHAT, CDR2 FQDESV, per germline (reference sequence). The CDR3: CASSTGQVSSYEQYF. Here the CDR3 DNA reads TGTGCCAGCAGCACCGGACAGGTGAGCTCCTACGAGCAGTACTTC.

This clone was picked up one time. V gene TRBV18 combines with J gene TRBJ2-4; maybe TRBD1 (6 bases). Between the trimmed V and J ends, which lost 5 bases and 8 bases, there was a span of 16 bases. This CDR3 has 14 amino acids. CDR1 KGHSH and CDR2 LQKENI come from the germline V gene. The CDR3 bases are TGTGCCAGCTCAGATCAGGGGCAGGCGGACATTCAGTACTTC. Translated, it gives CASSDQGQADIQYF.

V and J are TRBV7-4 and TRBJ2-7; 9 bases are a match to TRBD1. Per germline, CDR1 SGHVT and CDR2 SQSDAQ. This CDR3 has 17 residues. J lost 6 bases, V lost 5 bases, and 17 bases had no gene match. The CDR3 sequence: CASSAGTGYTSLVEQYF. CDR3 nucleotide sequence: TGTGCCAGCAGCGCGGGGACAGGGTATACGAGTTTGGTCGAGCAGTACTTC.

The chain is built from TRBV7-8 and TRBJ1-1; D is undetermined. Trimming took 1 base from V and 8 from J, leaving 17 bases between them. CDR3 length equals 15 residues. In germline, CDR1 is SGHVS, CDR2 FQNEAQ. This CDR3 is CASSLVAVRSSEAFF. The CDR3 DNA sequence: TGTGCCAGCAGCTTAGTGGCGGTGCGTTCGTCCGAAGCTTTCTTT.

The V call is TRBV2, the J call TRBJ2-5; D is uncertain. The V and J ends lost 0 bases and 5 bases respectively, with 7 bases between them. In germline, CDR1 is SNHLY, CDR2 FYNNEI. The CDR3 runs to 13 residues. The CDR3, as DNA: TGTGCCAGCAGTGAAGCTCGGGTTGAGACCCAGTACTTC. Translating it yields CASSEARVETQYF. The full variable domain, with the rest looked up from reference TRBV2 and TRBJ2-5, is EPEVTQTPSHQVTQMGQEVILRCVPISNHLYFYWYRQILGQKVEFLVSFYNNEISEKSEIFDDQFSVERPDGSNFTLKIRSTKLEDSAMYFCASSEARVETQYFGPGTRLLVL.

This chain's CDR3 is CASSQGQGEKLFF. In DNA form, the CDR3 reads TGCGCCAGCAGCCAAGGTCAGGGGGAAAAACTGTTTTTT. This sequence joins TRBV4-3 and TRBJ1-4; D may be TRBD1 (6 bases). CDR3 length: 13 amino acids. CDR1 is LGHNA, CDR2 YSLEER, per germline. Trimming stripped 1 base from V and 8 bases from J, with 8 bases between.

This clone was recorded once. The rearrangement links TRBV30 to TRBJ1-5; 9 positions agree with TRBD1. This CDR3 has 15 amino acids. J gave up 4 bases and V 3 bases, and 7 bases lay outside the gene matches. The germline CDR1 and CDR2 sequences are GTSNPN and SVGIG (reference sequence). The CDR3 nucleotides read TGTGCCTGGAGACCACGGGACAGGGTGAATCAGCCCCAGCATTTT. It encodes CAWRPRDRVNQPQHF. The variable domain in full, completed from reference TRBV30 and TRBJ1-5, reads SQTIHQWPATLVQPVGSPLSLECTVEGTSNPNLYWYRQAAGRGLQLLFYSVGIGQISSEVPQNLSASRPQDRQFILSSKKLLLSDSGFYLCAWRPRDRVNQPQHFGDGTRLSIL.

The genes are TRBV19 and TRBJ2-2; 7 nucleotides agree with TRBD2. The V gene end was trimmed by 1 base and the J gene end by 1 base; junction bases not matched to a gene: 3. Germline CDR1 is LNHDA and CDR2 is SQIVND (reference sequence). The length of the CDR3 is 16 residues. Written as DNA, the CDR3 is TGTGCCAGTAGTATAGTGGGGGGGAGGAACACCGGGGAGCTGTTTTTT. Residues: CASSIVGGRNTGELFF.

The V and J genes are TRBV5-4 and TRBJ2-3; D perhaps matches TRBD1 (6 bases). This CDR3 has 15 amino acids. CDR1 and CDR2 (germline): SGHNT, YYREEE (reference sequence). Trimming left V 4 bases short and J 0 bases short, with 12 bases between. The CDR3, as DNA: TGTGCCAGCAGCGGCCTGGGGGCTAGCACAGATACGCAGTATTTT. Translating it yields CASSGLGASTDTQYF.

The chain carries TRBV7-2 and TRBJ1-6; D uncertain. Trimming removed 2 bases at V and 9 bases at J, with 11 bases between. This CDR3 is 14 amino acids long. Germline V gene sequence: CDR1 SGHTA, CDR2 FQGNSA. The CDR3 region has the DNA TGTGCCAGCAGCTTATTTGGGCTCCTTTCACCCCTCCACTTT. It is translated as CASSLFGLLSPLHF.

The chain couples TRBV5-1 to TRBJ1-1, with a tentative D call TRBD1 (6 bases). This CDR3 region has 13 residues. Germline V gives CDR1 SGHRS, CDR2 YFSETQ. With 3 bases removed from V and 1 base from J, the gap between germline ends came to 7 bases. The CDR3 DNA follows: TGCGCCAGCAGCTGGACAGAGAACACTGAAGCTTTCTTT. Protein product: CASSWTENTEAFF.